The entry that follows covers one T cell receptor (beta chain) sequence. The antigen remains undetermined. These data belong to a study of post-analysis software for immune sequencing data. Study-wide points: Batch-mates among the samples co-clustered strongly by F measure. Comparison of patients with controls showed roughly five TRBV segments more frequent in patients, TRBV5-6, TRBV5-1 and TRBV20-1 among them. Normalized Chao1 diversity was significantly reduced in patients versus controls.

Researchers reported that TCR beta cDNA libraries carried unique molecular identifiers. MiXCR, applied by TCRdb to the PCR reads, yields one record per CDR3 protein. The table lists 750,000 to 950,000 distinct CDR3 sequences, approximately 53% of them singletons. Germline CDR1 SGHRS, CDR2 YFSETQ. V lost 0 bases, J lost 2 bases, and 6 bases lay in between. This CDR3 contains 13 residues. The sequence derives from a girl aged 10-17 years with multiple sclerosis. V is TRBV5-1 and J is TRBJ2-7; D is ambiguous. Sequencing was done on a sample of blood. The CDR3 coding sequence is TGCGCCAGCAGCTTGGGGTCCGCCTACGAGCAGTACTTC. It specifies CASSLGSAYEQYF.